One and the same sample provided the 32 T cell receptor beta chains below, sequenced in a study of shared clonotypes between healthy human individuals. TCRdb's copy holds only in-frame clones and misses some; the assay was immunoSEQ multiplex PCR. This sample has some 2 million clones, with roughly 95% found just once. Positively selected for CCR7, the CD45RO-negative cells used as naive CD8 cells excluded terminally differentiated effector memory CD45RA+ cells. Sequencing was carried out using naive CD8+ T cells sorted from blood. The receptors originated from a young man in good health.

The rearrangement links TRBV27 to TRBJ2-2; 8 nucleotides line up with TRBD2. The CDR3 contains 16 residues. Germline CDR1 is MNHEY and CDR2 is SMNVEV (reference sequence). Trimming removed 1 base from V and 5 bases from J; junction bases left unmatched: 6. The CDR3 DNA reads TGTGCCAGCAGTTTATTAGCGGGATCGATGACCGGGGAGCTGTTTTTT. Its translation: CASSLLAGSMTGELFF.

The chain couples TRBV18 to TRBJ2-7; 8 nucleotides align to TRBD1. CDR3 length: 15 amino acids. After removal of 3 bases from V and 0 bases from J, the junction contained 4 bases not matched to a gene. Germline CDR1 is KGHSH and CDR2 is LQKENI. CDR3 sequence: CASSPDRVSSYEQYF. Written as DNA, the CDR3 is TGTGCCAGCTCACCGGACAGGGTGAGCTCCTACGAGCAGTACTTC. Supplemented by reference TRBV18 and TRBJ2-7, the full variable domain reads NAGVMQNPRHLVRRRGQEARLRCSPMKGHSHVYWYRQLPEEGLKFMVYLQKENIIDESGMPKERFSAEFPKEGPSILRIQQVVRGDSAAYFCASSPDRVSSYEQYFGPGTRLTVT.

This clone was seen a single time. The chain has TRBV11-2 and TRBJ2-7; the D gene is possibly TRBD1 (6 bases). Germline V gene lookup returns CDR1 SGHAT and CDR2 FQNNGV. V was pared by 0 bases and J by 4 bases, with 13 bases between. The CDR3 sequence is 15 residues long. In DNA form, the CDR3 reads TGTGCCAGCAGCTTAGATGTAGGCAGGGGATACGAGCAGTACTTC. This sequence encodes CASSLDVGRGYEQYF.

The rearrangement uses TRBV27 and TRBJ1-2; the D is unclear. The length of the CDR3 is 15 residues. Per germline, CDR1 MNHEY and CDR2 SMNVEV (reference sequence). Trimming removed 8 bases from V and 2 bases from J, with 18 bases in between. The CDR3 DNA sequence: TGTGCCAGCGGGTACAGCCAATCGGGCAACTATGGCTACACCTTC. Its translation is CASGYSQSGNYGYTF.

This rearrangement joins TRBV9 to TRBJ1-2; D gene uncertain. This CDR3 is 15 amino acids long. CDR1 and CDR2 from the germline V gene are SGDLS and YYNGEE. Trimming removed 0 bases from V and 2 bases from J, with 11 bases in between. As DNA, the CDR3 is TGTGCCAGCAGCGTAGAATCAGGAGAAAACTATGGCTACACCTTC. This translates into CASSVESGENYGYTF.

CDR3 amino acids: CASSGTEGRLFF. For the CDR3, the DNA is TGCGCCAGCAGTGGGACAGAGGGACGGTTATTCTTC. The chain recombines TRBV10-1 with TRBJ2-1; TRBD1 might be the D (6 bases). Germline loops: CDR1 WNHNN, CDR2 SYGVQD (reference sequence). With 4 bases removed from V and 16 bases from J, the gap between germline ends came to 17 bases. The CDR3 has 12 amino acids.

The J gene is TRBJ2-3, the V gene TRBV4-3, with TRBD2 as a possible D gene (6 bases). Trimming took off 0 bases at V and 5 bases at J, with 15 bases between the two ends. The CDR3 spans 16 residues. Germline assignment: CDR1 LGHNA and CDR2 YSLEER. CDR3 DNA: TGCGCCAGCAGCCAAGATACGTGGGAGGCCGAAGATACGCAGTATTTT. Its protein is CASSQDTWEAEDTQYF.

The rearrangement uses TRBV4-1 and TRBJ1-2; D possibly corresponds to TRBD1 (5 bases). Trimming stripped 7 bases from V and 5 bases from J, with 14 bases between. The CDR3 has 13 amino acids. CDR1 MGHRA and CDR2 YSYEKL come from the germline V gene. The CDR3 nucleotides read TGCGCCAGCACTTCAGCGGAGGGGTATGGCTACACCTTC. This encodes CASTSAEGYGYTF.

The genes are TRBV13 and TRBJ2-5, with 9 nucleotides matching TRBD2. From germline, CDR1 is PRHDT and CDR2 FYEKMQ (reference sequence). V was pared by 5 bases and J by 4 bases, with 8 bases of the junction left unmatched. The CDR3 consists of 15 residues. In DNA, the CDR3 is TGTGCCAGCAGCGCCGAGACAGCGGGAGGAGAGACCCAGTACTTC. This translates into CASSAETAGGETQYF.

This chain joins TRBV19 and TRBJ1-5; the D is unclear. The germline CDR1 and CDR2 sequences are LNHDA and SQIVND (reference sequence). CDR3 length equals 15 residues. Trimming removed 0 bases at V and 0 bases at J, with 6 bases between. The CDR3, as DNA: TGTGCCAGTAGTATAGATCATTTTAGCAATCAGCCCCAGCATTTT. Protein: CASSIDHFSNQPQHF. The full variable domain, completed using reference TRBV19 and TRBJ1-5, is DGGITQSPKYLFRKEGQNVTLSCEQNLNHDAMYWYRQDPGQGLRLIYYSQIVNDFQKGDIAEGYSVSREKKESFPLTVTSAQKNPTAFYLCASSIDHFSNQPQHFGDGTRLSIL.

This chain joins TRBV19 and TRBJ2-1; 8 bases match TRBD2. The germline V gene encodes CDR1 LNHDA and CDR2 SQIVND (reference sequence). The CDR3 spans 14 residues. With 3 bases clipped from V and 4 bases from J, the junction kept 2 bases outside the gene matches. The CDR3 DNA reads as TGTGCCAGTAGTATGACTAGCGAGTACAATGAGCAGTTCTTC. Amino acids: CASSMTSEYNEQFF.

This clone was seen just once. The V gene is TRBV6-5, the J gene TRBJ2-2; 10 bases align to TRBD1. The CDR3 is 16 residues long. The germline V gene encodes CDR1 MNHEY and CDR2 SVGAGI. V lost 2 bases to trimming and J lost 6 bases; unmatched junction nucleotides: 6. The CDR3 DNA follows: TGTGCCAGCAGTTACCAGGACAGGGGGGTACCCGGGGAGCTGTTTTTT. Protein: CASSYQDRGVPGELFF.

The chain carries TRBV6-5 and TRBJ2-1, with 7 positions matching TRBD2. V was pared by 6 bases and J by 5 bases, with 10 bases of the junction left unmatched. Per germline, CDR1 MNHEY and CDR2 SVGAGI. The CDR3 totals 15 residues. The CDR3 spells CASSLAAFRDNEQFF. CDR3 DNA sequence: TGTGCCAGCAGCCTAGCGGCCTTTCGGGACAATGAGCAGTTCTTC.

This clone was found a few times. The chain has TRBV5-6 and TRBJ1-1, with 7 nucleotides matching TRBD1. J gave up 4 bases and V 4 bases, and 10 bases lay outside the gene matches. Germline V gene lookup returns CDR1 SGHDT and CDR2 YYEEEE. The CDR3 sequence is 15 residues long. CDR3 sequence (DNA): TGTGCCAGCAGCGGAGGGGGACAGTTACTCACTGAAGCTTTCTTT. Its protein product is CASSGGGQLLTEAFF.

The chain links TRBV6-1 to TRBJ1-1; 9 bases align to TRBD1. V was clipped by 1 base and J by 5 bases; unmatched bases: 11. CDR3 size: 17 residues. The V gene's germline CDR1 is MNHNS and CDR2 SASEGT. This CDR3 reads CASSEGQGVGSRTEAFF. The DNA for the CDR3 is TGTGCCAGCAGTGAAGGACAGGGGGTTGGCTCAAGGACTGAAGCTTTCTTT.

This chain joins TRBV6-1 and TRBJ1-5, with 8 bases identical to TRBD1. The length of the CDR3 is 15 residues. J lost 1 base, V lost 1 base, and 0 bases had no gene match. Germline-derived CDR1 and CDR2 are MNHNS and SASEGT. CDR3 coding DNA: TGTGCCAGCAGTGAAGGACAGGGGAGCAATCAGCCCCAGCATTTT. This sequence encodes CASSEGQGSNQPQHF.

This chain uses TRBV4-1 with TRBJ2-7; a weak D match, TRBD2 (6 bases). Germline values: CDR1 MGHRA, CDR2 YSYEKL. V was cut by 3 bases and J by 0 bases, with 18 bases left in between. The CDR3 covers 17 residues. The CDR3 DNA reads as TGCGCCAGCAGCCACAAGCCGGACGGAGGGAGCTCCTACGAGCAGTACTTC. Translating it yields CASSHKPDGGSSYEQYF.

This clone came up a few times. V gene TRBV18 combines with J gene TRBJ2-1; D gene ambiguous. The CDR3 has 13 residues. Trimming removed 4 bases from V and 9 bases from J, with 13 bases in between. Germline CDR1 and CDR2: KGHSH and LQKENI. As DNA, the CDR3 is TGTGCCAGCTCACTTGGCGGCGGCATTGAGCAGTTCTTC. Amino acids: CASSLGGGIEQFF.

The chain recombines TRBV7-9 with TRBJ2-5; 7 bases align to TRBD2. The CDR3 consists of 15 residues. The V gene's germline CDR1 is SEHNR and CDR2 FQNEAQ (reference sequence). The V segment lost 0 bases and the J segment 4 bases; nucleotides outside the gene matches: 5. The CDR3 DNA reads as TGTGCCAGCAGCTTAGCGGCGGGAGTGGGAGAGACCCAGTACTTC. It yields the protein CASSLAAGVGETQYF.

This clone was observed a single time. This chain uses TRBV29-1 with TRBJ2-7; 8 nucleotides line up with TRBD1. CDR3 length: 17 amino acids. Trimming cost V 0 bases and J 6 bases; bases outside gene matches: 16. Per germline, CDR1 SQVTM and CDR2 ANQGSEA. CDR3 sequence (DNA): TGCAGCGTTGAAGATGCGGGAACAAACAGGGGGGTGATCGAGCAGTACTTC. Translation: CSVEDAGTNRGVIEQYF.

Note on this clone: The sample carries other DNA sequences with the same CDR3. The chain uses TRBV6-6 and TRBJ1-4; the D is unclear. Deletions cut 2 bases from V and 5 bases from J, with 6 bases between. The CDR3 length is 13 residues. Germline V lookup: CDR1 MNHNY, CDR2 SVGAGI (reference sequence). The CDR3 loop reads CASSYVGNEKLFF. The CDR3, as DNA: TGTGCCAGCAGTTACGTCGGGAATGAAAAACTGTTTTTT.

To note about this clone: Other DNA sequences in this sample translate to the same CDR3. V and J are TRBV28 and TRBJ2-2; a possible D gene is TRBD2 (5 bases). The CDR3 totals 13 residues. Trimming removed 3 bases at V and 5 bases at J, with 7 bases between. CDR1 is MDHEN and CDR2 is SYDVKM in the germline V gene. The CDR3 is CASSFGNTGELFF. The CDR3 bases are TGTGCCAGCAGTTTCGGGAATACCGGGGAGCTGTTTTTT.

The V gene is TRBV9, the J gene TRBJ2-1, with TRBD1 identical over 11 bases. V trimming: 0 bases; J trimming: 8 bases; junction bases outside the gene matches: 4. Germline lookup yields CDR1 SGDLS and CDR2 YYNGEE. The CDR3 runs 15 residues. The CDR3: CASSVVGQGADEQFF. The CDR3, as DNA: TGTGCCAGCAGCGTAGTAGGACAGGGGGCGGATGAGCAGTTCTTC.

J is TRBJ2-3 and V is TRBV5-1; TRBD2 matches at 14 bases. From germline, CDR1 is SGHRS and CDR2 YFSETQ. V lost 0 bases to trimming and J lost 6 bases; unmatched junction nucleotides: 3. The CDR3 loop spans 16 amino acids. CDR3 coding DNA: TGCGCCAGCAGCTTGGAGACTAGCGGGAGGGGCGATACGCAGTATTTT. Translation: CASSLETSGRGDTQYF.

The gene calls are TRBV19 and TRBJ2-1; 10 bases map to TRBD2. The V segment lost 2 bases and the J segment 0 bases; nucleotides outside the gene matches: 4. Germline CDR1 is LNHDA and CDR2 is SQIVND (reference sequence). The CDR3 extends over 17 amino acids. The CDR3 here is CASSITSGVFSYNEQFF. CDR3 DNA sequence: TGTGCCAGTAGTATAACTAGCGGGGTTTTCTCCTACAATGAGCAGTTCTTC.

This chain links TRBV6-5 with TRBJ1-2; D ambiguous. V was shortened by 2 bases and J by 4 bases, with 11 bases between the two germline ends. The germline V gene has CDR1 MNHEY and CDR2 SVGAGI. The CDR3 has 14 amino acids. Here the CDR3 DNA reads TGTGCCAGCAGTTACGTGCGGTGGTCCTATGGCTACACCTTC. Translating it yields CASSYVRWSYGYTF.

The chain employs TRBV27 and TRBJ1-2; D not certain. The germline V and J ends were trimmed by 5 bases and 4 bases, with 17 bases remaining between them. CDR3 length: 15 amino acids. Germline V lookup: CDR1 MNHEY, CDR2 SMNVEV (reference sequence). The DNA for the CDR3 is TGTGCCAGCAGTCTAACCTTAGAAGGCGGCTATGGCTACACCTTC. This codes for CASSLTLEGGYGYTF.

This chain links TRBV6-1 with TRBJ1-1; D not certain. The CDR3 runs to 15 residues. Germline CDR1 reads MNHNS; CDR2 reads SASEGT. The V and J ends lost 5 bases and 0 bases respectively, with 13 bases between them. The CDR3, as DNA: TGTGCCAGCAGTCTCGGTGGAGGGCTGAACACTGAAGCTTTCTTT. Translation: CASSLGGGLNTEAFF.

This chain links TRBV4-1 with TRBJ1-5; D perhaps matches TRBD1 (5 bases). V gave up 0 bases and J gave up 5 bases, with 14 bases separating them. CDR3 length: 16 amino acids. CDR1 and CDR2 from the germline V gene are MGHRA and YSYEKL. CDR3 loop: CASSQELGGGDQPQHF. In DNA form, the CDR3 reads TGCGCCAGCAGCCAAGAGCTCGGGGGTGGGGATCAGCCCCAGCATTTT.

The chain carries TRBV5-8 and TRBJ2-5, with 7 bases lining up with TRBD2. J gave up 1 base and V 0 bases, and 9 bases lay outside the gene matches. CDR1 is SGHTS and CDR2 is YDEGEE in the germline V gene. CDR3 length: 17 residues. The CDR3 region has the DNA TGTGCCAGCAGCTTGGTACGACTAGCCTATATCCAAGAGACCCAGTACTTC. This encodes CASSLVRLAYIQETQYF. The complete variable domain, with remaining parts taken from reference TRBV5-8 and TRBJ2-5, reads EAGVTQSPTHLIKTRGQQATLRCSPISGHTSVYWYQQALGLGLQFLLWYDEGEERNRGNFPPRFSGRQFPNYSSELNVNALELEDSALYLCASSLVRLAYIQETQYFGPGTRLLVL.

J is TRBJ1-3 and V is TRBV6-5; D call uncertain. The germline gives CDR1 MNHEY, CDR2 SVGAGI. The length of the CDR3 is 15 residues. Trimming shortened V by 6 bases and J by 0 bases, and 12 bases separated the two germline ends. CDR3 nucleotide sequence: TGTGCCAGCAGCCTCGGTAGCTTCTCTGGAAACACCATATATTTT. Amino acids: CASSLGSFSGNTIYF.

V usage is TRBV13 and J usage is TRBJ1-1; D uncertain. Trimming took 0 bases from V and 1 from J, leaving 18 bases between them. There are 18 residues in the CDR3. In germline, CDR1 is PRHDT, CDR2 FYEKMQ (reference sequence). The CDR3 spells CASSLGLGPFGSNTEAFF. For the CDR3, the DNA is TGTGCCAGCAGCTTAGGCTTAGGTCCATTTGGTTCGAACACTGAAGCTTTCTTT.